These 27 T cell receptor beta chains were sequenced from one sample in a study of human T cells and chemical hapten exposure. TCRdb re-derived calls from the RACE reads in MiXCR, one entry per CDR3 protein. Of around 340,000 distinct CDR3 sequences in the sample, under 9% were seen once. Time point reported: patch test 1, 2 weeks after DPC sensitization. Treatment described: therapeutic diphenylcyclopropenone sensitization with weekly scalp DPC. This material consisted of whole blood, taken in connection with sensitization to the hapten diphenylcyclopropenone (DPC). The source is a woman under 30 with alopecia areata. Some clones in this sample may be carry-over from other donors' samples.

This clonotype was detected ten times or more. This chain joins TRBV18 and TRBJ2-7; TRBD1 agrees at 9 bases. Germline loops: CDR1 KGHSH, CDR2 LQKENI. V trimming: 4 bases; J trimming: 5 bases; junction bases outside the gene matches: 9. The CDR3 has 15 residues. CDR3 DNA: TGTGCCAGCTCACTCAACCGGGACAGGGACCACGAGCAGTACTTC. It encodes CASSLNRDRDHEQYF.

CDR3 bases: TGTGCCAGCAGCGTAGCTTCAGGACAGGGAGCGCCTGAAGCTTTCTTT. It translates to CASSVASGQGAPEAFF. V is TRBV9 and J is TRBJ1-1; 8 bases align to TRBD1. There are 16 residues in the CDR3. CDR1 is SGDLS, CDR2 YYNGEE, per germline. Trimming cost V 0 bases and J 6 bases; bases outside gene matches: 10.

The rearrangement joins TRBV28 to TRBJ2-7; D is perhaps TRBD2 (6 bases). This CDR3 has 14 residues. The V gene's germline CDR1 is MDHEN and CDR2 SYDVKM. V shed 6 bases and J shed 2 bases, with 14 bases lying between them. The CDR3 spells CASSLHRGTYEQYF. Written as DNA, the CDR3 is TGTGCCAGCAGCCTCCATCGGGGGACCTACGAGCAGTACTTC. Looking up the rest from reference TRBV28 and TRBJ2-7 gives the full variable domain: DVKVTQSSRYLVKRTGEKVFLECVQDMDHENMFWYRQDPGLGLRLIYFSYDVKMKEKGDIPEGYSVSREKKERFSLILESASTNQTSMYLCASSLHRGTYEQYFGPGTRLTVT.

This clonotype was counted many times. The chain employs TRBV20-1 and TRBJ2-7; no clear D. The CDR3 has 14 amino acids. Germline-derived CDR1 and CDR2 are DFQATT and SNEGSKA (reference sequence). Trimming took off 3 bases at V and 2 bases at J, with 14 bases between the two ends. CDR3 region: CSASRSAIAYEQYF. CDR3 bases: TGCAGTGCTAGTAGGTCGGCAATAGCCTACGAGCAGTACTTC.

This clonotype was detected ten times or more. The chain links TRBV2 to TRBJ2-3, with TRBD1 matching over 9 bases. Germline CDR1 and CDR2: SNHLY and FYNNEI. Trimming removed 6 bases from V and 2 bases from J; junction bases left unmatched: 12. This CDR3 comprises 17 residues. CDR3 bases: TGTGCCAGCAGAACTACTCCGGGACAGGGATTCACAGATACGCAGTATTTT. This gives the protein CASRTTPGQGFTDTQYF.

This clonotype was observed a few times. The chain combines TRBV7-2 with TRBJ1-3, with D possibly being TRBD1 (6 bases). V shed 4 bases and J shed 2 bases, with 18 bases lying between them. There are 17 residues in the CDR3. The germline V gene encodes CDR1 SGHTA and CDR2 FQGNSA. For the CDR3, the DNA is TGTGCCAGCAGCTCTAGAATACAGGGAGGCGCTGGAAACACCATATATTTT. It yields the protein CASSSRIQGGAGNTIYF. The full variable domain, rest sourced from reference TRBV7-2 and TRBJ1-3, is GAGVSQSPSNKVTEKGKDVELRCDPISGHTALYWYRQSLGQGLEFLIYFQGNSAPDKSGLPSDRFSAERTGGSVSTLTIQRTQQEDSAVYLCASSSRIQGGAGNTIYFGEGSWLTVV.

This clonotype was observed a handful of times. The chain recombines TRBV3-1 with TRBJ2-3; D is undetermined. Germline V gene lookup returns CDR1 LGHDT and CDR2 YNNKEL (reference sequence). V dropped 1 base and J dropped 6 bases, with 8 bases sitting between them. This CDR3 contains 13 residues. The CDR3 sequence: CASSQASVDTQYF. CDR3 DNA: TGTGCCAGCAGCCAAGCCTCCGTTGATACGCAGTATTTT.

Ten or more counts support this clonotype. The rearrangement links TRBV4-2 to TRBJ2-7; a weak D match, TRBD1 (5 bases). The V end lost 0 bases, the J end lost 3 bases, and 9 bases lay between the germline ends. In germline, CDR1 is LGHNA, CDR2 YNFKEQ. This CDR3 is 14 amino acids long. CDR3: CASSQDPQGYEQYF. The CDR3 DNA reads TGTGCCAGCAGCCAAGACCCCCAGGGCTACGAGCAGTACTTC.

This chain links TRBV28 with TRBJ1-5, with D possibly TRBD1 on 5 matching bases. This CDR3 is built from 18 residues. Germline assignment: CDR1 MDHEN and CDR2 SYDVKM. V lost 7 bases and J 3 bases, leaving 25 bases between the germline ends. In DNA, the CDR3 is TGTGCCAGCAATTGGGCCAGGGCCATCCGGGGTGACAATCAGCCCCAGCATTTT. Residues: CASNWARAIRGDNQPQHF. The variable domain in full, completed from reference TRBV28 and TRBJ1-5, reads DVKVTQSSRYLVKRTGEKVFLECVQDMDHENMFWYRQDPGLGLRLIYFSYDVKMKEKGDIPEGYSVSREKKERFSLILESASTNQTSMYLCASNWARAIRGDNQPQHFGDGTRLSIL.

This clonotype came up many times. This chain connects TRBV12-3 or TRBV12-4 to TRBJ2-1; TRBD2 agrees at 9 bases. The CDR3 loop spans 15 amino acids. The V gene end was trimmed by 1 base and the J gene end by 7 bases; junction bases not matched to a gene: 5. The CDR3 region is CASSLETSGLNEQFF. The CDR3, as DNA: TGTGCCAGCAGTTTAGAGACTAGCGGCCTAAATGAGCAGTTCTTC.

This clonotype has ten or more counts. The chain links TRBV6-2 or TRBV6-3 to TRBJ2-1; D gene ambiguous. The CDR3 loop spans 12 amino acids. V lost 5 bases, J lost 4 bases, and 6 bases lay in between. From germline, CDR1 is MNHEY and CDR2 SVGEGT. In DNA form, the CDR3 reads TGTGCCAGCAGTCGAACTTACAATGAGCAGTTCTTC. Its protein product is CASSRTYNEQFF.

This clonotype was recorded many times. The chain uses TRBV28 and TRBJ1-6; D possibly corresponds to TRBD1 (5 bases). The V end was cut by 6 bases, the J end by 10 bases, with 13 bases between. The CDR3 is 13 amino acids. Germline assignment: CDR1 MDHEN and CDR2 SYDVKM. CDR3 protein: CASRPQGGSPLHF. The DNA of the CDR3 is TGTGCCAGCAGGCCCCAGGGCGGCTCACCCCTCCACTTT.

The sample holds a few counts of this clonotype. The chain carries TRBV28 and TRBJ1-5; 7 bases align to TRBD1. Germline CDR1 reads MDHEN; CDR2 reads SYDVKM. The CDR3 has 13 residues. Trimming at V came to 7 bases and at J to 6 bases, leaving 6 bases not matched to a gene. The chain's CDR3 is CASTDRVGQPQHF. In nucleotides, the CDR3 is TGTGCCAGCACCGACAGGGTTGGTCAGCCCCAGCATTTT.

The CDR3 protein is CASSYSSRFTNGYTF. CDR3 coding DNA: TGTGCCAGCAGTTACTCGAGTAGGTTTACCAATGGCTACACCTTC. The genes are TRBV6-5 and TRBJ1-2, with D hard to call. The CDR3 sequence is 15 residues long. From germline, CDR1 is MNHEY and CDR2 SVGAGI. Trimming took 0 bases from V and 6 from J, leaving 14 bases between them.

This clonotype was recorded at least ten times. The rearrangement joins TRBV28 to TRBJ2-3; D possibly uses TRBD1 or TRBD2 (6 bases each). Germline CDR1 and CDR2: MDHEN and SYDVKM. Between the trimmed V and J ends, which lost 4 bases and 1 base, there was a span of 15 bases. The CDR3 is 16 amino acids. The chain's CDR3 is CASSYVTGGGTDTQYF. The CDR3 DNA follows: TGTGCCAGCAGTTATGTGACAGGAGGGGGCACAGATACGCAGTATTTT.

This chain links TRBV7-3 with TRBJ2-5, with 9 bases fitting TRBD2. V trimming: 1 base; J trimming: 2 bases; junction bases outside the gene matches: 5. The CDR3 covers 16 residues. CDR1 is SGHTA, CDR2 FQGTGA, per germline. CDR3: CASSLNSGGPQETQYF. DNA for the CDR3: TGTGCCAGCAGCTTAAATAGCGGGGGACCACAAGAGACCCAGTACTTC. Drawing the rest from reference TRBV7-3 and TRBJ2-5, the complete variable domain is GAGVSQTPSNKVTEKGKYVELRCDPISGHTALYWYRQSLGQGPEFLIYFQGTGAADDSGLPNDRFFAVRPEGSVSTLKIQRTERGDSAVYLCASSLNSGGPQETQYFGPGTRLLVL.

This clonotype came up many times. The rearrangement links TRBV12-3 or TRBV12-4 to TRBJ2-2; 10 bases line up with TRBD2. The CDR3 is made up of 22 amino acids. V lost 6 bases and J lost 3; bases outside the gene matches: 25. The CDR3 sequence is CASRPRTASGGALHQYTGELFF. As DNA, the CDR3 is TGTGCCAGCAGACCTAGGACCGCTAGCGGGGGCGCTCTACACCAGTACACCGGGGAGCTGTTTTTT.

CDR3 amino acids: CASSLVSPLAGGFYEQYF. For the CDR3, the DNA is TGTGCCAGCAGCTTAGTTTCCCCTCTAGCGGGGGGATTCTACGAGCAGTACTTC. The chain employs TRBV7-2 and TRBJ2-7; 11 bases agree with TRBD2. CDR1 is SGHTA, CDR2 FQGNSA, per germline. V was pared by 1 base and J by 3 bases, with 11 bases of the junction left unmatched. This CDR3 has 18 residues.

This chain uses TRBV2 with TRBJ2-2; D unclear. V lost 6 bases and J 0 bases, leaving 8 bases between the germline ends. CDR3 size: 14 residues. Germline V lookup: CDR1 SNHLY, CDR2 FYNNEI. Here the CDR3 DNA reads TGTGCCAGCAGCGACGGGCCGAACACCGGGGAGCTGTTTTTT. Translated, it gives CASSDGPNTGELFF.

This clonotype was detected only a few times. The chain recombines TRBV14 with TRBJ1-2; unclear D gene. The germline V gene encodes CDR1 SGHDN and CDR2 FVKESK. There are 14 residues in the CDR3. Trimming left V 4 bases short and J 1 base short, with 10 bases between. For the CDR3, the DNA is TGTGCCAGCAGCCGACTTGCAAATAACTATGGCTACACCTTC. Translation: CASSRLANNYGYTF. The full variable domain, rest sourced from reference TRBV14 and TRBJ1-2, is EAGVTQFPSHSVIEKGQTVTLRCDPISGHDNLYWYRRVMGKEIKFLLHFVKESKQDESGMPNNRFLAERTGGTYSTLKVQPAELEDSGVYFCASSRLANNYGYTFGSGTRLTVV.

The chain links TRBV11-3 to TRBJ1-6, with D hard to call. This CDR3 has 13 amino acids. Trimming left V 5 bases short and J 8 bases short, with 10 bases between. The V gene's germline CDR1 is SGHNT and CDR2 YENEEA. CDR3 in amino acids: CASSQERYSPLHF. Here the CDR3 DNA reads TGTGCCAGCAGCCAGGAGAGGTATTCACCCCTCCACTTT. Variable domain in full (rest from reference TRBV11-3 and TRBJ1-6): EAGVVQSPRYKIIEKKQPVAFWCNPISGHNTLYWYLQNLGQGPELLIRYENEEAVDDSQLPKDRFSAERLKGVDSTLKIQPAELGDSAVYLCASSQERYSPLHFGNGTRLTVT.

Here the CDR3 reads CASSQDLRGPGAGANVLTF. The CDR3 DNA sequence: TGTGCCAGCAGCCAAGATCTACGGGGCCCGGGAGCGGGGGCCAACGTCCTGACTTTC. This chain uses TRBV3-1 with TRBJ2-6; D is possibly TRBD2 (6 bases). Germline CDR1 reads LGHDT; CDR2 reads YNNKEL (reference sequence). This CDR3 has 19 residues. V was pared by 0 bases and J by 4 bases, with 19 bases between. Based on the CDR3 plus reference TRBV3-1 and TRBJ2-6, the full variable domain is DTAVSQTPKYLVTQMGNDKSIKCEQNLGHDTMYWYKQDSKKFLKIMFSYNNKELIINETVPNRFSPKSPDKAHLNLHINSLELGDSAVYFCASSQDLRGPGAGANVLTFGAGSRLTVL.

This clonotype has at least ten counts. The rearrangement joins TRBV12-3 or TRBV12-4 to TRBJ2-3, with D tentatively TRBD1 or TRBD2 (6 bases each). V was trimmed by 3 bases and J by 4 bases, leaving 11 bases between them. CDR3 length: 14 amino acids. The CDR3 coding sequence is TGTGCCAGCAGTTTGGGGGGCCCGGCAGATACGCAGTATTTT. Encoded protein: CASSLGGPADTQYF.

This clonotype was picked up a small number of times. The chain recombines TRBV2 with TRBJ1-4; D perhaps matches TRBD1 (6 bases). V shed 7 bases and J shed 2 bases, with 14 bases lying between them. CDR1 SNHLY and CDR2 FYNNEI come from the germline V gene. This CDR3 is built from 15 residues. CDR3 sequence (DNA): TGTGCCAGCACCCCCTCGAGGGGGACTAATGAAAAACTGTTTTTT. Protein sequence: CASTPSRGTNEKLFF.

This clonotype has only a few counts. This chain links TRBV5-6 with TRBJ2-3; D perhaps matches TRBD1 (7 bases). The CDR3 extends over 15 amino acids. The V and J ends lost 5 bases and 2 bases respectively, with 15 bases between them. Germline-derived CDR1 and CDR2 are SGHDT and YYEEEE. As DNA, the CDR3 is TGTGCCAGCAGATTTGGACAGGACTACACAGATACGCAGTATTTT. The encoded protein is CASRFGQDYTDTQYF.

This clonotype has a handful of counts. This chain uses TRBV10-3 with TRBJ1-2, with TRBD1 identical over 10 bases. CDR3 length: 16 amino acids. J lost 2 bases, V lost 6 bases, and 9 bases had no gene match. Germline lookup yields CDR1 ENHRY and CDR2 SYGVKD. CDR3 coding DNA: TGTGCCATCAGAGCCGGGACAGGGGTTTTAAACTATGGCTACACCTTC. Encoded protein: CAIRAGTGVLNYGYTF.

This clonotype was seen many times. The chain couples TRBV20-1 to TRBJ2-7; no clear D. V gave up 0 bases and J gave up 3 bases, with 12 bases separating them. Germline lookup yields CDR1 DFQATT and CDR2 SNEGSKA (reference sequence). The CDR3 is 14 amino acids. Written as DNA, the CDR3 is TGCAGTGCTAGAGATCGCCCACTACTCTACGAGCAGTACTTC. This gives the protein CSARDRPLLYEQYF.